The sequence of this T cell receptor (beta chain) was determined in a study of shared clonotypes between healthy human individuals. Whole-study findings and limits: Sampling included only blood; tissue repertoires likely differ. Donors were few, which limited the genetic and exposure-history diversity represented.

Donors were Caucasian adults residing in Nashville, Tennessee, USA. About this clone: Its antigen is not identified.

Authors' analysis steps: ImmunoSEQ gave junction-only sequences without quality scores, so filtering differed. Libraries were prepared by immunoSEQ multiplex PCR; TCRdb keeps only in-frame clonotypes and omits some of them. V and J calls and clone size are given by that table; D and trimming were obtained from the DNA. The data hold roughly 500,000 clones, with about three quarters observed a single time. Germline CDR1 SNHLY, CDR2 FYNNEI. V shed 6 bases and J shed 6 bases, with 15 bases lying between them. The length of the CDR3 is 13 residues. The origin of this receptor is a middle-aged woman in good health. Some clones in this sample may be carry-over from other donors' samples. This chain joins TRBV2 and TRBJ2-7; D unclear. The specimen was PBMCs. The CDR3, as DNA: TGTGCCAGCAGCCAAGACGTAGCCTTCGAGCAGTACTTC. This encodes CASSQDVAFEQYF.